These T cell receptor beta chains were read from a single sample in a study of breast tumors, draining lymph nodes, adjacent tissues. MiXCR, run by TCRdb on the multiplex PCR reads, gives a single entry per CDR3 protein. The profile shows some 130,000 distinct CDR3 sequences, less than 20% of them singletons. Sequenced input: axillary lymph node tissue. The receptors shown here come from a female donor with breast cancer. Some clones in this sample may be carry-over from other donors' samples. Both conserved end residues are part of each CDR3. The D gene is left open where the match is weak. Clone size is given for some rows only: seen once, a few or many times, or a class if the clone is expanded.

>TRBJ1-6|NA|many|TRBV3-1
CASSQEDGSPLHF
TGTGCCAGCAGCCAAGAGGATGGTTCACCCCTCCACTTT
>TRBJ2-7|TRBD2|many|TRBV4-2
CASSQDRFLAGASSSYEQYF
TGTGCCAGCAGCCAAGATAGGTTCCTAGCGGGAGCCTCGAGCTCCTACGAGCAGTACTTC
>TRBJ2-1|TRBD1|NA|TRBV20-1
CGVLTGTGDFNEQFF
TGCGGTGTGCTAACCGGAACAGGGGATTTCAATGAGCAGTTCTTC
>TRBJ1-5|TRBD1|many|TRBV20-1
CSARPLTGINQPQHF
TGCAGTGCTAGACCCCTGACAGGGATCAATCAGCCCCAGCATTTT
>TRBJ2-1|NA|many|TRBV11-2
CASTEDFDSYNEQFF
TGTGCCAGCACCGAGGACTTTGACTCCTACAATGAGCAGTTCTTC
>TRBJ2-2|NA|few|TRBV19
CASSTPSLNTGELFF
TGTGCCAGTAGTACCCCCTCACTCAACACCGGGGAGCTGTTTTTT
>TRBJ2-7|NA|many|TRBV29-1
CSVGSTGTYEQYF
TGCAGCGTTGGGTCGACAGGAACCTACGAGCAGTACTTC
>TRBJ2-1|NA|many|TRBV3-1
CASSQGLEVQFF
TGTGCCAGCAGCCAAGGACTAGAGGTGCAGTTCTTC
>TRBJ2-7|NA|NA|TRBV6-2/TRBV6-3
CAGSYGGYEQYF
TGTGCCGGCAGTTACGGTGGCTACGAGCAGTACTTC
>TRBJ2-1|TRBD2|many|TRBV7-8
CASSFLWTSNNEQFF
TGTGCCAGCAGCTTCCTGTGGACTAGCAACAATGAGCAGTTCTTC
>TRBJ2-2|TRBD1|many|TRBV29-1
CSAGNRGIDTGELFF
TGCAGCGCTGGAAACAGGGGCATCGACACCGGGGAGCTGTTTTTT